Below, 17 T cell receptor beta chains from the same sample are listed, as sequenced in a study of metastatic and nonmetastatic thyroid tumors. Treatment of any kind had been given to no patient before thyroid surgery. MiXCR reprocessed the PCR reads for TCRdb. The sample lists fewer than 40,000 clones, around 43% occurring once. The sample was tumor tissue. Receptors were obtained from a male donor with papillary thyroid cancer or a benign thyroid nodule (not recorded which). Some clones in this sample may be carry-over from other donors' samples.

The chain links TRBV7-6 to TRBJ2-3; no clear D gene. Germline V CDR1 and CDR2: SGHVS, FNYEAQ. V was cut by 4 bases and J by 2 bases, with 4 bases left in between. The CDR3 totals 12 residues. The CDR3 nucleotides read TGTGCCAGCAGCTCGAACACAGATACGCAGTATTTT. This translates into CASSSNTDTQYF.

This chain connects TRBV9 to TRBJ1-3; 7 nucleotides line up with TRBD1. The CDR3 length is 15 residues. V shed 3 bases, J shed 7 bases, and the junction held 10 bases outside the gene matches. Germline values: CDR1 SGDLS, CDR2 YYNGEE. This CDR3 reads CASSAGTARENTIYF. The CDR3 DNA follows: TGTGCCAGCAGCGCCGGGACAGCCCGTGAGAACACCATATATTTT.

This chain connects TRBV20-1 to TRBJ2-5; 10 bases align to TRBD2. The CDR3 consists of 13 residues. CDR1 is DFQATT, CDR2 SNEGSKA, per germline (reference sequence). V lost 6 bases and J lost 13; bases outside the gene matches: 14. Written as DNA, the CDR3 is TGCAGTGCCACAGGACTAGCGGACACTTATGGGTACTTC. Protein sequence: CSATGLADTYGYF.

The genes are TRBV7-8 and TRBJ1-2; D call uncertain. The CDR3 totals 13 residues. Germline assignment: CDR1 SGHVS and CDR2 FQNEAQ. V gave up 8 bases and J gave up 4 bases, with 14 bases separating them. As DNA, the CDR3 is TGTGCCAGCGGAAGTAGCCAGGCCTATGGCTACACCTTC. Amino acid sequence: CASGSSQAYGYTF.

This clone was observed a handful of times. The rearrangement uses TRBV12-3 or TRBV12-4 and TRBJ2-1, with 7 bases identical to TRBD2. V lost 4 bases, J lost 0 bases, and 15 bases stayed unmatched. The CDR3 is 19 amino acids. In DNA form, the CDR3 reads TGTGCCAGCAGTTCAGCTAGGGGAGGGCAAATAAGCTCCTACAATGAGCAGTTCTTC. It translates to CASSSARGGQISSYNEQFF.

The CDR3 DNA sequence: TGTGCCAGCTCACCCGTCAGGGGGATGTCTAATGAAAAACTGTTTTTT. Protein: CASSPVRGMSNEKLFF. The chain combines TRBV18 with TRBJ1-4; 7 bases map to TRBD1. Germline CDR1 and CDR2: KGHSH and LQKENI. CDR3 length: 16 residues. V shed 3 bases and J 3 bases; nucleotides not matched to a gene: 7.

CDR3 amino acids: CAWSPRGARRDSYGYTF. The DNA for the CDR3 is TGTGCCTGGAGTCCGCGGGGGGCTAGGCGGGATTCCTATGGCTACACCTTC. The chain links TRBV30 to TRBJ1-2; D is perhaps TRBD1 (6 bases). The ends were cut back, 2 bases at V and 4 bases at J, with 23 bases in the middle. Germline V gene data show CDR1 as GTSNPN and CDR2 as SVGIG (reference sequence). CDR3 length: 17 amino acids.

This chain connects TRBV11-1 to TRBJ1-6; D not certain. Trimming removed 2 bases from V and 3 bases from J, with 5 bases in between. This CDR3 region has 14 residues. The germline V gene encodes CDR1 SGHAT and CDR2 FQDESV (reference sequence). As DNA, the CDR3 is TGTGCCAGCAGCTTACGTGACTATAATTCACCCCTCCACTTT. Its translation is CASSLRDYNSPLHF.

V is TRBV4-1 and J is TRBJ2-1, with D perhaps matching TRBD2 (6 bases). CDR1 and CDR2 (germline): MGHRA, YSYEKL. There are 15 residues in the CDR3. Trimming removed 4 bases at V and 4 bases at J, with 14 bases between. The CDR3 sequence is CASSRGTELYNEQFF. In DNA, the CDR3 is TGCGCCAGCAGCCGAGGGACTGAGCTTTACAATGAGCAGTTCTTC.

This clone was seen only once. This rearrangement joins TRBV11-3 to TRBJ2-7; TRBD2 matches at 9 bases. Looked up from germline, CDR1 is SGHNT and CDR2 is YENEEA. CDR3 length: 15 residues. The junction had 2 bases not matched to a gene; V was cut back by 0 bases and J by 2 bases. CDR3 in DNA: TGTGCCAGCAGCTTAGATCGGACTAGCGCCTACGAGCAGTACTTC. Encoded protein: CASSLDRTSAYEQYF.

The chain joins TRBV11-2 to TRBJ1-1; TRBD1 agrees at 7 bases. V shed 1 base and J 8 bases; nucleotides not matched to a gene: 7. CDR1 and CDR2 (germline): SGHAT, FQNNGV. This CDR3 has 14 residues. DNA for the CDR3: TGTGCCAGCAGCTTAGGCCTACAGGGGACGGAAGCTTTCTTT. Its translation: CASSLGLQGTEAFF.

The chain links TRBV6-5 to TRBJ2-1, with a possible D match to TRBD2 (5 bases). V lost 2 bases and J lost 0, with 8 bases in between. Germline CDR1 MNHEY, CDR2 SVGAGI. The CDR3 length is 15 residues. The CDR3 is CASSYGESSYNEQFF. The CDR3 bases are TGTGCCAGCAGTTACGGGGAGAGCTCCTACAATGAGCAGTTCTTC.

V usage is TRBV18 and J usage is TRBJ2-7; no firm D call. Germline CDR1 reads KGHSH; CDR2 reads LQKENI. The V end was cut by 1 base, the J end by 3 bases, with 7 bases between. The CDR3 runs 13 residues. Here the CDR3 DNA reads TGTGCCAGCTCACCACTCGCGAACTACGAGCAGTACTTC. Protein: CASSPLANYEQYF.

The rearrangement links TRBV12-3 or TRBV12-4 to TRBJ2-2; TRBD1 aligns across 7 bases. V lost 6 bases and J lost 4; bases outside the gene matches: 11. This CDR3 comprises 16 residues. CDR3 residues: CASRRSTGASTGELFF. The DNA of the CDR3 is TGTGCCAGCAGAAGGAGCACAGGGGCGAGCACCGGGGAGCTGTTTTTT.

This chain joins TRBV20-1 and TRBJ1-3; tentative D call: TRBD1 (5 bases). The CDR3 is 15 amino acids. Trimming stripped 0 bases from V and 0 bases from J, with 9 bases between. Germline V lookup: CDR1 DFQATT, CDR2 SNEGSKA (reference sequence). CDR3 bases: TGCAGTGCTAGAGATCGACAGAGCTCTGGAAACACCATATATTTT. It translates to CSARDRQSSGNTIYF.

The J gene is TRBJ1-5, the V gene TRBV20-1, with 8 bases aligning to TRBD1. Germline assignment: CDR1 DFQATT and CDR2 SNEGSKA (reference sequence). The CDR3 has 17 residues. Losses at the gene ends were 2 bases for V and 2 bases for J; bases not matched to a gene: 11. CDR3 amino acids: CSARPPDRVWGNQPQHF. CDR3 in DNA: TGCAGTGCTAGACCCCCGGACAGGGTATGGGGCAATCAGCCCCAGCATTTT.

For the CDR3, the DNA is TGTGCCTGGGTCAGTAGAGACAGGGGCGCTGGAGATACGCAGTATTTT. Translation gives CAWVSRDRGAGDTQYF. V gene TRBV30 combines with J gene TRBJ2-3; TRBD1 matches at 8 bases. The germline gives CDR1 GTSNPN, CDR2 SVGIG (reference sequence). With 5 bases clipped from V and 5 bases from J, the junction kept 15 bases outside the gene matches. The CDR3 spans 16 residues. Complete variable domain (other parts from reference TRBV30 and TRBJ2-3): SQTIHQWPATLVQPVGSPLSLECTVEGTSNPNLYWYRQAAGRGLQLLFYSVGIGQISSEVPQNLSASRPQDRQFILSSKKLLLSDSGFYLCAWVSRDRGAGDTQYFGPGTRLTVL.